The T cell receptor beta chain under discussion was sequenced for a study of control samples from healthy donors and cancer patients. The length of the CDR3 is 15 residues. The ends were cut back, 0 bases at V and 0 bases at J, with 10 bases in the middle. Germline CDR1 and CDR2: GTSNPN and SVGIG (reference sequence). Sequenced by immunoSEQ multiplex PCR; TCRdb stores in-frame clones only, minus some. The sample lists roughly 99,000 clones; roughly 86% were seen once. The sequence came from a man between 60 and 75 years old in good health. Sequencing was carried out using blood. This sequence joins TRBV30 and TRBJ2-3; D not certain. CDR3 loop: CAWSVTAHSTDTQYF. The CDR3 DNA follows: TGTGCCTGGAGTGTTACGGCCCATAGCACAGATACGCAGTATTTT.